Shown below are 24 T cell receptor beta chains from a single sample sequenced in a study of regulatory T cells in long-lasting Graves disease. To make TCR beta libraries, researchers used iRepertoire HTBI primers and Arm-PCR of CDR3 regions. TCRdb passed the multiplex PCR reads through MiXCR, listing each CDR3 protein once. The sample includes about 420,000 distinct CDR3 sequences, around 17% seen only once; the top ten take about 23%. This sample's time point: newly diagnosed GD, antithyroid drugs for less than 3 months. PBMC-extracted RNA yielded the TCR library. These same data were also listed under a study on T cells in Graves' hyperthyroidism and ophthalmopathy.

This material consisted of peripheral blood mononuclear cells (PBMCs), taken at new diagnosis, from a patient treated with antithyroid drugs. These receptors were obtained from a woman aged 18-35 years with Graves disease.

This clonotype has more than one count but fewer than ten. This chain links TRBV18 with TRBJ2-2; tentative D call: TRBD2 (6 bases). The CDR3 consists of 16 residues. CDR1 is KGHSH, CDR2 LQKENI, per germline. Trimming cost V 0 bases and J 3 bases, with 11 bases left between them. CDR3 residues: CASSPPGGSDTGELFF. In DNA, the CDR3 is TGTGCCAGCTCACCACCCGGGGGATCCGACACCGGGGAGCTGTTTTTT.

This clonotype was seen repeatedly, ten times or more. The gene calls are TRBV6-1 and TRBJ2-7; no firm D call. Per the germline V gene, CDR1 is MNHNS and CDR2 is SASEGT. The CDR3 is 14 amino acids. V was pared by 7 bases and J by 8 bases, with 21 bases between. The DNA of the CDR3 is TGTGCCAGCACCAAGGACGGGTCATCGAGCAAGCAGTACTTC. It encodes CASTKDGSSSKQYF.

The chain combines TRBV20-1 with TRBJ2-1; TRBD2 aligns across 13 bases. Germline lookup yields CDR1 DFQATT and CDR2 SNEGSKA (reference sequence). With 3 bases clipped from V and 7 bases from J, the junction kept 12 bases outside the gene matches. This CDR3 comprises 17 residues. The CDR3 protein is CSASGDPGLAGQNEQFF. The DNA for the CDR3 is TGCAGTGCTAGTGGTGACCCGGGACTAGCGGGACAAAATGAGCAGTTCTTC.

The DNA of the CDR3 is TGTGCCTGGAGTGGGGAGGGGGCTCCGGCGGAACTATACAATGAGCAGTTCTTC. It codes for CAWSGEGAPAELYNEQFF. This rearrangement joins TRBV30 to TRBJ2-1; D tentatively reads TRBD1 or TRBD2 (7 bases each). Germline assignment: CDR1 GTSNPN and CDR2 SVGIG (reference sequence). This CDR3 contains 18 residues. Trimming pared 1 base from V and 4 bases from J, leaving 23 bases between.

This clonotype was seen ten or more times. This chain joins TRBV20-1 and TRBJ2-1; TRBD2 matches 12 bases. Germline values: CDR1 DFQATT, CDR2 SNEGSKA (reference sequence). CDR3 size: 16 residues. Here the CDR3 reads CSAPGTSGPTYNEQFF. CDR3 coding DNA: TGCAGCGCCCCCGGGACTAGCGGGCCCACCTACAATGAGCAGTTCTTC.

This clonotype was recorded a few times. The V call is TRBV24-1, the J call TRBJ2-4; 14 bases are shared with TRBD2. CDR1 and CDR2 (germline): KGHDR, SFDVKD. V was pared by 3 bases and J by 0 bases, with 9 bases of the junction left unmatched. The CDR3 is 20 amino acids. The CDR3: CATSDPIGTSGSGAKNIQYF. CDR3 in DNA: TGTGCCACCAGTGATCCAATCGGGACTAGCGGGAGCGGAGCCAAAAACATTCAGTACTTC.

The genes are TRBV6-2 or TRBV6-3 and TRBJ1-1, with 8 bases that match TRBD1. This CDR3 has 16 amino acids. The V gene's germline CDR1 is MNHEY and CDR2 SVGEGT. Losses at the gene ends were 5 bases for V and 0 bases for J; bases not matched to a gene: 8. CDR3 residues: CASSRTGRGMNTEAFF. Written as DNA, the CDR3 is TGTGCCAGCAGTCGGACAGGGAGAGGCATGAACACTGAAGCTTTCTTT.

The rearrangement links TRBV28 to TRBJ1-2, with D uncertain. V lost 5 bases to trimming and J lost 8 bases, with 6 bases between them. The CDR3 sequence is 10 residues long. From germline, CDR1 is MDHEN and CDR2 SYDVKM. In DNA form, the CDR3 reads TGTGCCAGCAGTGGTGTCGGCTACACCTTC. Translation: CASSGVGYTF.

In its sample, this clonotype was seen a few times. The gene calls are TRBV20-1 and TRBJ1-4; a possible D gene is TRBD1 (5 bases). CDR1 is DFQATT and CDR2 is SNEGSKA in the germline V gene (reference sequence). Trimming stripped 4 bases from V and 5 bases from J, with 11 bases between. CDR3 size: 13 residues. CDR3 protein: CSATLTENEKLFF. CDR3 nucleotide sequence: TGCAGTGCTACCCTGACAGAGAATGAAAAACTGTTTTTT.

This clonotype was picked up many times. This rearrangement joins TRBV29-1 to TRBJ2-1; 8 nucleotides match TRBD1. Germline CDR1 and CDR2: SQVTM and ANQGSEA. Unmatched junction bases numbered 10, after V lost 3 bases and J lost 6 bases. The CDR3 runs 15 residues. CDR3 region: CSVDPRTGTGNEQFF. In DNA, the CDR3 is TGCAGCGTTGACCCGAGGACAGGGACGGGCAATGAGCAGTTCTTC.

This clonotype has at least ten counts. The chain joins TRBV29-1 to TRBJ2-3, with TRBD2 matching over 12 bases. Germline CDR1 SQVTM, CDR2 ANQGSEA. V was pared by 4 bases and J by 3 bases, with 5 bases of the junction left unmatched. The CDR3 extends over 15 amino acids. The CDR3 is CSVVLAGGPTDTQYF. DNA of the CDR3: TGCAGCGTTGTGCTAGCGGGAGGGCCAACAGATACGCAGTATTTT.

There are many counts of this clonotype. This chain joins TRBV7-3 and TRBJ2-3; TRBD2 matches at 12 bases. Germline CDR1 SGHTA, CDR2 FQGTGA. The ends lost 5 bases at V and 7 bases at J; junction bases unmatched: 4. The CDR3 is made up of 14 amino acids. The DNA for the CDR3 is TGTGCCAGCAGCCCAGGGACTAGCGGGTATACGCAGTATTTT. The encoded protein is CASSPGTSGYTQYF.

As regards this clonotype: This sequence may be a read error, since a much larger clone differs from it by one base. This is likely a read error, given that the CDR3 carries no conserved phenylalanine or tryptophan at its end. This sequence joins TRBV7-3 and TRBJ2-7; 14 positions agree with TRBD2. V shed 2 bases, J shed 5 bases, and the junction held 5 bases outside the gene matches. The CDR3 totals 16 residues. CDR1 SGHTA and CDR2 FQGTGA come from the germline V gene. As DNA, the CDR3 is TGTGCCAGCAGCTTATGGGGACTAGCGGGAGAGAACGAGCAGTACCTC. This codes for CASSLWGLAGENEQYL.

The DNA of the CDR3 is TGTGCCAGCAGCTCAGGGGATTCCTACTCACCCCTCCACTTT. Protein sequence: CASSSGDSYSPLHF. V gene TRBV9 combines with J gene TRBJ1-6; TRBD1 might be the D (6 bases). CDR1 and CDR2 (germline): SGDLS, YYNGEE. The CDR3 sequence is 14 residues long. V was shortened by 4 bases and J by 10 bases, with 15 bases between the two germline ends.

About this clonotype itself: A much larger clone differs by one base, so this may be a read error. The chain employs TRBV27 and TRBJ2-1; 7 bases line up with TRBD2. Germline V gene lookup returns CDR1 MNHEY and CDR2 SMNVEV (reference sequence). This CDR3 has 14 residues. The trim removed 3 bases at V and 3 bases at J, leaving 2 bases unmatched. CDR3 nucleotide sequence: TGTGCCAGCAGTTTCCGGGAGGACTACAATGAGCAGTTCTTC. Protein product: CASSFREDYNEQFF.

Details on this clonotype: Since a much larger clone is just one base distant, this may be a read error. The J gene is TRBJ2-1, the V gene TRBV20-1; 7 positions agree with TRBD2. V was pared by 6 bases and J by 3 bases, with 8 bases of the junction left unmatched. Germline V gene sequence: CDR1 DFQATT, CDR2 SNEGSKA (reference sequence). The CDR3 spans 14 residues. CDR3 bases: TGCAGTGCAGGACGGTGGGAGGGCTACAATGAGCAGTTCTTC. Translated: CSAGRWEGYNEQFF.

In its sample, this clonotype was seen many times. In nucleotides, the CDR3 is TGTGCCAGCAGCTTCGTTCCCGGGGAGCTGTTTTTT. Encoded protein: CASSFVPGELFF. This chain connects TRBV7-3 to TRBJ2-2; no firm D call. The germline V and J ends were trimmed by 3 bases and 6 bases, with 5 bases remaining between them. CDR3 size: 12 residues. The germline CDR1 and CDR2 sequences are SGHTA and FQGTGA.

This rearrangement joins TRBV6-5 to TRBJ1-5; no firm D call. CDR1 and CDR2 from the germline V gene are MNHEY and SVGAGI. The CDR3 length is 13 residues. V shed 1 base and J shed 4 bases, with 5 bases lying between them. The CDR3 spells CASSYLENQPQHF. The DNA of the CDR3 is TGTGCCAGCAGTTACTTGGAGAATCAGCCCCAGCATTTT.

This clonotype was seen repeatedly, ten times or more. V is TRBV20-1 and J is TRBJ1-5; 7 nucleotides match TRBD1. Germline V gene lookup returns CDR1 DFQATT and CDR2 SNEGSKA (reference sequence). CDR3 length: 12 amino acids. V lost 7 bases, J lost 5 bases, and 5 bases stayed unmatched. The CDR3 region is CSVMTGYQPQHF. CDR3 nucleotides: TGCAGTGTCATGACAGGGTATCAGCCCCAGCATTTT.

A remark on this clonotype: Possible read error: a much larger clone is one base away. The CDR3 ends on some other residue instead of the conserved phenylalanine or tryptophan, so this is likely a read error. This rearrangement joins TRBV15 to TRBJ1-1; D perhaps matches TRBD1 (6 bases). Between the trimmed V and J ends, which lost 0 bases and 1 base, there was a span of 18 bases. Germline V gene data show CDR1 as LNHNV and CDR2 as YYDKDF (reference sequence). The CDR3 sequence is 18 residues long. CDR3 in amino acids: CATSRDLGGLRGNTEAFL. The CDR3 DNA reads TGTGCCACCAGCAGAGATCTGGGGGGCCTGAGAGGGAACACTGAAGCTTTCTTG.

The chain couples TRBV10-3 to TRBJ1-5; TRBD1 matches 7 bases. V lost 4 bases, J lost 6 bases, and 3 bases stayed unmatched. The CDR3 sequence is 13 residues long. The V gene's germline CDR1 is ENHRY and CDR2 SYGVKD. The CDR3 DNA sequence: TGTGCCATCAGTGGACAGGGTCGTCAGCCCCAGCATTTT. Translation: CAISGQGRQPQHF.

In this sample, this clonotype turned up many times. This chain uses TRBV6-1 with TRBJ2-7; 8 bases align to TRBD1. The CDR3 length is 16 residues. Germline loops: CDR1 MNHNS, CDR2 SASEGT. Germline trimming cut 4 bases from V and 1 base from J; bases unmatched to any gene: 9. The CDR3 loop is CASSAASGGGSYEQYF. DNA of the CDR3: TGTGCCAGCAGTGCCGCCTCAGGGGGCGGGTCCTACGAGCAGTACTTC.

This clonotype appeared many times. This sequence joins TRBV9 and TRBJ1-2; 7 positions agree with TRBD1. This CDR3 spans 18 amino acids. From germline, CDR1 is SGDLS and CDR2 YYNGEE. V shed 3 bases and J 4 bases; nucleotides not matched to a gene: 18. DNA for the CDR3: TGTGCCAGCAGCGGAGGGGGCCGTACCCACATCGAACGCTATGGCTACACCTTC. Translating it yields CASSGGGRTHIERYGYTF.

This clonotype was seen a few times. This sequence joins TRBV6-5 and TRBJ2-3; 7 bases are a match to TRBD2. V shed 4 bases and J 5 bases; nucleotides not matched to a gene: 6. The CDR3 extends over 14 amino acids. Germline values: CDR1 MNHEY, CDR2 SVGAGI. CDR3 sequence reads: CASSSSSGGDTQYF. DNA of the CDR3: TGTGCCAGCAGTTCTTCTAGCGGTGGAGATACGCAGTATTTT.